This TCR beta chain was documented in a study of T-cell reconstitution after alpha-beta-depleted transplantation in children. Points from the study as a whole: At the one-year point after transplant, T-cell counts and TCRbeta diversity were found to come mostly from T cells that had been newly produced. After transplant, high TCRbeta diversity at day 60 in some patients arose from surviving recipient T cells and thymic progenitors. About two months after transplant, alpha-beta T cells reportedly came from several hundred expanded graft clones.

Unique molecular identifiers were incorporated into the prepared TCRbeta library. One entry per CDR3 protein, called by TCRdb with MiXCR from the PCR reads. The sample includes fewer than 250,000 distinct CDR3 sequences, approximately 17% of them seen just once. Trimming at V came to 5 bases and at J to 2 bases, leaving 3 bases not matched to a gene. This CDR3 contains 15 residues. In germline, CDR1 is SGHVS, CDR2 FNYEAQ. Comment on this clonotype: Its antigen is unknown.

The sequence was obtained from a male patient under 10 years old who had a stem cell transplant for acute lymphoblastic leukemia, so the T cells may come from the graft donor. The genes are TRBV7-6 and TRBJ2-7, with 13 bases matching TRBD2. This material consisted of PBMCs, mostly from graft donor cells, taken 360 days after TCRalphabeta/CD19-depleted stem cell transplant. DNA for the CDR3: TGTGCCAGCAGCCTAACTAGCGGGGGGGCCTACGAGCAGTACTTC. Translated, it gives CASSLTSGGAYEQYF. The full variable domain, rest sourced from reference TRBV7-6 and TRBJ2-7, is GAGVSQSPRYKVTKRGQDVALRCDPISGHVSLYWYRQALGQGPEFLTYFNYEAQQDKSGLPNDRFSAERPEGSISTLTIQRTEQRDSAMYRCASSLTSGGAYEQYFGPGTRLTVT.